This T cell receptor beta chain is from a study of T cell responses to AZD1222 COVID-19 vaccine. Study-level points and caveats: Clonal diversity was possibly underestimated; the donors were predominantly white British and more often female. In all cases, repertoires were sampled only after the peak T cell response. Spike-spanning, vaccine-associated CD4 TCRs were dominant at 160-218 and 743-854.

The CDR3 is 14 residues long. V was pared by 9 bases and J by 4 bases, with 16 bases between. Germline assignment: CDR1 SGHDN and CDR2 FVKESK. With respect to this clone: Its antigen is as yet unknown.

TCRdb's table, derived via immunoSEQ multiplex PCR, lists solely in-frame clones and lacks some. The sample has around 150,000 clones; 92% are singletons. The sequenced sample was peripheral blood, obtained on day 0 of MenACWY control vaccination. The origin of this receptor is an adult in good health. The chain links TRBV14 to TRBJ1-5; the D is unclear. CDR3 in amino acids: CAREESHKNQPQHF. CDR3 nucleotide sequence: TGTGCCAGGGAGGAGAGTCACAAAAATCAGCCCCAGCATTTT.